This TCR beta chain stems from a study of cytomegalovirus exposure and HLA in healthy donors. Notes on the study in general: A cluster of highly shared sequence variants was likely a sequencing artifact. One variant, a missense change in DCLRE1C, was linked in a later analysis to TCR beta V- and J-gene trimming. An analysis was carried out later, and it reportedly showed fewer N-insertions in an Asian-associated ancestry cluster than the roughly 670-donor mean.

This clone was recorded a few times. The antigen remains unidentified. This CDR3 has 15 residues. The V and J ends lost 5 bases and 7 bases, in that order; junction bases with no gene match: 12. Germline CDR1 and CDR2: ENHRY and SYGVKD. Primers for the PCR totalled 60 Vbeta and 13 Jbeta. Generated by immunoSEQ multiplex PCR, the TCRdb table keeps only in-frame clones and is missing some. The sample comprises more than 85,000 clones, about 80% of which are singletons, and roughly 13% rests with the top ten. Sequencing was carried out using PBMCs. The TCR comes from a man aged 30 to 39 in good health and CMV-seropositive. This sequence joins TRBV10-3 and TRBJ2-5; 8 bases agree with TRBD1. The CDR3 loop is CAISLGQGPRGTQYF. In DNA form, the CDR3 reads TGTGCCATCAGTCTTGGACAGGGCCCGAGGGGGACCCAGTACTTC.